One sample yielded the 18 T cell receptor beta chains listed below, sequenced in a study of T cells in Graves' hyperthyroidism and ophthalmopathy. TCR beta CDR3 regions were amplified from RNA transcripts. TCR CDR3 regions were first amplified by RT-PCR with HTBI primers. TCRdb recomputed calls from the multiplex PCR reads with MiXCR, one row per CDR3 protein. Of roughly 750,000 distinct CDR3 sequences listed, 16% are singletons. Sequenced material: blood. All receptors come from a man aged 18 to 35 with Graves' hyperthyroidism.

This clonotype was detected ten times or more. The chain combines TRBV12-3 or TRBV12-4 with TRBJ1-2; 7 bases are a match to TRBD1. V lost 6 bases, J lost 8 bases, and 6 bases stayed unmatched. The CDR3 contains 12 residues. The CDR3 bases are TGTGCCAGCAGCCTCGCAGGGGGAGGCTACACCTTC. It encodes CASSLAGGGYTF.

Remarks on this clonotype: This may arise from a read error, as a much more abundant clone is one base away. The chain combines TRBV6-4 with TRBJ2-5; either TRBD1 or TRBD2 may supply D (5 bases each). V dropped 9 bases and J dropped 5 bases, with 19 bases sitting between them. The CDR3 consists of 14 residues. Germline V gene data show CDR1 as MRHNA and CDR2 as SNTAGT. DNA of the CDR3: TGTGCCAGTTCCACCGGGACCGCCCTGGAGACCCAGTACTTC. Translated, it gives CASSTGTALETQYF.

This clonotype has a handful of counts. The chain combines TRBV2 with TRBJ2-3, with D uncertain. The CDR3 is 16 amino acids. In germline, CDR1 is SNHLY, CDR2 FYNNEI. V was trimmed by 0 bases and J by 0 bases, leaving 10 bases between them. CDR3 DNA sequence: TGTGCCAGCAGTGAAGCGCTGCTTGCTAGCACAGATACGCAGTATTTT. Translating it yields CASSEALLASTDTQYF.

This clonotype was seen a few times. This chain uses TRBV29-1 with TRBJ2-5; D possibly corresponds to TRBD1 (6 bases). From germline, CDR1 is SQVTM and CDR2 ANQGSEA. Trimming removed 6 bases at V and 2 bases at J, with 16 bases between. The CDR3 extends over 14 amino acids. CDR3 DNA sequence: TGCAGCGTCCGATGGCTAGGGGGTCAAGAGACCCAGTACTTC. Translation: CSVRWLGGQETQYF.

This clonotype appeared a few times. V gene TRBV9 combines with J gene TRBJ2-1; D perhaps matches TRBD1 (5 bases). The germline gives CDR1 SGDLS, CDR2 YYNGEE. The CDR3 totals 21 residues. Trimming pared 4 bases from V and 6 bases from J, leaving 35 bases between. The CDR3 loop reads CASSTRHGGQGSSLGSNEQFF. The CDR3 DNA reads TGTGCCAGCAGCACTCGCCATGGTGGGCAGGGAAGTAGCCTGGGGTCCAATGAGCAGTTCTTC. The complete variable domain, with remaining parts taken from reference TRBV9 and TRBJ2-1, reads DSGVTQTPKHLITATGQRVTLRCSPRSGDLSVYWYQQSLDQGLQFLIQYYNGEERAKGNILERFSAQQFPDLHSELNLSSLELGDSALYFCASSTRHGGQGSSLGSNEQFFGPGTRLTVL.

This rearrangement joins TRBV20-1 to TRBJ2-1; TRBD2 matches 8 bases. J gave up 3 bases and V 1 base, and 8 bases lay outside the gene matches. The CDR3 extends over 16 amino acids. Germline V lookup: CDR1 DFQATT, CDR2 SNEGSKA (reference sequence). CDR3 in DNA: TGCAGTGCTAGAGGTTTAGCGGGGCCCTTCTACAATGAGCAGTTCTTC. Residues: CSARGLAGPFYNEQFF.

The CDR3 sequence: CASSPFTSEQYF. DNA for the CDR3: TGTGCCAGCAGCCCTTTTACGAGCGAGCAGTACTTC. The genes are TRBV5-5 and TRBJ2-7; no firm D call. Germline V gene lookup returns CDR1 SGHKS and CDR2 YYEKEE (reference sequence). The CDR3 length is 12 residues. Trimming pared 4 bases from V and 6 bases from J, leaving 11 bases between.

This clonotype was counted many times. This chain connects TRBV12-3 or TRBV12-4 to TRBJ1-1; D perhaps matches TRBD1 (5 bases). The V end lost 2 bases, the J end lost 1 base, and 11 bases lay between the germline ends. There are 15 residues in the CDR3. The CDR3 sequence is CASSLSWDGNTEAFF. The CDR3 nucleotides read TGTGCCAGCAGTTTATCGTGGGACGGGAACACTGAAGCTTTCTTT.

J is TRBJ2-5 and V is TRBV9, with 8 nucleotides matching TRBD2. The V gene end was trimmed by 3 bases and the J gene end by 5 bases; junction bases not matched to a gene: 15. CDR1 and CDR2 from the germline V gene are SGDLS and YYNGEE. The CDR3 is 17 residues long. The CDR3 DNA reads as TGTGCCAGCAGCGCATATAGCGGGATGACGAAAGGGGAGACCCAGTACTTC. Encoded protein: CASSAYSGMTKGETQYF.

In this sample, this clonotype turned up a few times. The rearrangement joins TRBV6-1 to TRBJ2-3; 8 bases align to TRBD1. The CDR3 sequence is 19 residues long. CDR1 and CDR2 (germline): MNHNS, SASEGT. V was clipped by 9 bases and J by 0 bases; unmatched bases: 20. This CDR3 is CASQLRTGLTPASTDTQYF. The CDR3 nucleotides read TGTGCCAGTCAACTCCGGACAGGGTTAACTCCAGCCAGCACAGATACGCAGTATTTT.

The chain is built from TRBV4-1 and TRBJ1-3; tentatively, D is TRBD1 (5 bases). The CDR3 is 17 amino acids. Per germline, CDR1 MGHRA and CDR2 YSYEKL. The ends were cut back, 3 bases at V and 0 bases at J, with 15 bases in the middle. The CDR3 bases are TGCGCCAGCAGCCAGGCCCCGGGACGGAGCTCTGGAAACACCATATATTTT. Amino acids: CASSQAPGRSSGNTIYF.

This clonotype was found many times. J is TRBJ2-3 and V is TRBV11-2, with 9 bases that match TRBD2. Germline V gene lookup returns CDR1 SGHAT and CDR2 FQNNGV. This CDR3 is built from 14 residues. The trim removed 5 bases at V and 4 bases at J, leaving 4 bases unmatched. CDR3 DNA sequence: TGTGCCAGCAGCATTAGACTAGCGGCAGATACGCAGTATTTT. Translated: CASSIRLAADTQYF.

This clonotype was observed a few times. The gene calls are TRBV29-1 and TRBJ2-1, with unresolved D. The CDR3 is made up of 11 amino acids. V dropped 3 bases and J dropped 7 bases, with 7 bases sitting between them. Germline-derived CDR1 and CDR2 are SQVTM and ANQGSEA. Here the CDR3 reads CSVDVANEQFF. For the CDR3, the DNA is TGCAGCGTTGACGTGGCGAATGAGCAGTTCTTC.

CDR3 sequence reads: CASSSPRGATNTGELFF. DNA for the CDR3: TGTGCCAGCAGCTCGCCGAGGGGCGCAACGAACACCGGGGAGCTGTTTTTT. This sequence joins TRBV11-2 and TRBJ2-2; perhaps D is TRBD1 or TRBD2 (5 bases each). The CDR3 has 17 amino acids. Germline V gene data show CDR1 as SGHAT and CDR2 as FQNNGV. V was shortened by 4 bases and J by 0 bases, with 15 bases between the two germline ends. Full variable domain (rest looked up from reference TRBV11-2 and TRBJ2-2): EAGVAQSPRYKIIEKRQSVAFWCNPISGHATLYWYQQILGQGPKLLIQFQNNGVVDDSQLPKDRFSAERLKGVDSTLKIQPAKLEDSAVYLCASSSPRGATNTGELFFGEGSRLTVL.

This clonotype has only a few counts. The chain has TRBV7-9 and TRBJ2-6, with 7 bases lining up with TRBD1. Germline loops: CDR1 SEHNR, CDR2 FQNEAQ (reference sequence). V dropped 5 bases and J dropped 4; count of bases not matched to a gene: 5. The CDR3 is 15 residues long. CDR3 sequence reads: CASSPTGKGANVLTF. CDR3 in DNA: TGTGCCAGCAGCCCGACAGGGAAAGGGGCCAACGTCCTGACTTTC. Using reference TRBV7-9 and TRBJ2-6 for the parts outside the CDR3, the full variable domain is DTGVSQNPRHKITKRGQNVTFRCDPISEHNRLYWYRQTLGQGPEFLTYFQNEAQLEKSRLLSDRFSAERPKGSFSTLEIQRTEQGDSAMYLCASSPTGKGANVLTFGAGSRLTVL.

The genes are TRBV11-1 and TRBJ2-1, with TRBD1 identical over 10 bases. CDR1 is SGHAT, CDR2 FQDESV, per germline (reference sequence). J lost 7 bases, V lost 5 bases, and 8 bases had no gene match. The CDR3 has 15 amino acids. The CDR3 nucleotides read TGTGCCAGCAGCGGGAAGCCGGGACAGGGGAATGAGCAGTTCTTC. Translated: CASSGKPGQGNEQFF.

This clonotype showed up just a few times. The J gene is TRBJ2-5, the V gene TRBV5-1; no clear D. This CDR3 has 17 amino acids. Germline V lookup: CDR1 SGHRS, CDR2 YFSETQ. V was cut by 0 bases and J by 4 bases, with 19 bases left in between. This CDR3 is CASSLGTAVPWRETQYF. The CDR3 coding sequence is TGCGCCAGCAGCTTGGGAACAGCTGTGCCCTGGCGAGAGACCCAGTACTTC.

This clonotype was counted many times. CDR3 loop: CATREADSYEQYF. CDR3 DNA sequence: TGTGCCACTCGGGAGGCCGACTCCTACGAGCAGTACTTC. The chain is built from TRBV12-3 or TRBV12-4 and TRBJ2-7; TRBD2 matches 7 bases. This CDR3 contains 13 residues. V lost 10 bases, J lost 0 bases, and 6 bases stayed unmatched.